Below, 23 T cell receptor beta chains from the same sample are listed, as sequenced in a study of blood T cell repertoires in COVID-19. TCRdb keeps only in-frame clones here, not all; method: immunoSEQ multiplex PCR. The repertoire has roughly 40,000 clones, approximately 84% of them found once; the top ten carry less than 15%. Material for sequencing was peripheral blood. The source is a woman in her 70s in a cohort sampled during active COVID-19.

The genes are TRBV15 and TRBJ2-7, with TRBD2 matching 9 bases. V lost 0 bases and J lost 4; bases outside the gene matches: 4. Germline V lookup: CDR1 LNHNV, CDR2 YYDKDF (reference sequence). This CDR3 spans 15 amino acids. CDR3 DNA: TGTGCCACCAGCAGAGAGAGGACTAGCGCTTACGAGCAGTACTTC. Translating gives CATSRERTSAYEQYF.

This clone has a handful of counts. The CDR3 region is CASSLNGGAGANVLTF. The CDR3 nucleotides read TGTGCCAGCAGCTTAAATGGCGGGGCTGGGGCCAACGTCCTGACTTTC. The chain employs TRBV7-2 and TRBJ2-6; D might be TRBD2 (6 bases). V gave up 2 bases and J gave up 2 bases, with 10 bases separating them. The CDR3 has 16 residues. The germline gives CDR1 SGHTA, CDR2 FQGNSA.

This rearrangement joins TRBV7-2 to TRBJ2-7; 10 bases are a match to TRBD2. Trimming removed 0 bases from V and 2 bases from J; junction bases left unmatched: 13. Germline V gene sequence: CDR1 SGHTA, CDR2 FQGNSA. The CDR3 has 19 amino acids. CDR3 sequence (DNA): TGTGCCAGCAGCTTAGCCTCTAGCGGGAGAGGAGTCAGCCCCTACGAGCAGTACTTC. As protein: CASSLASSGRGVSPYEQYF. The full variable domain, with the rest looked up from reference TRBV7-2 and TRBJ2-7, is GAGVSQSPSNKVTEKGKDVELRCDPISGHTALYWYRQSLGQGLEFLIYFQGNSAPDKSGLPSDRFSAERTGGSVSTLTIQRTQQEDSAVYLCASSLASSGRGVSPYEQYFGPGTRLTVT.

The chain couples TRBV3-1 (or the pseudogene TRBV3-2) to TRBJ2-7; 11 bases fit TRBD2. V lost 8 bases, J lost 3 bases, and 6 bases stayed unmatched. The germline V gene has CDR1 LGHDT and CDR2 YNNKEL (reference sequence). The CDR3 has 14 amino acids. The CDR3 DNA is TGTGCCAGCGGTTTAGCGGGAGGGCTCTACGAGCAGTACTTC. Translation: CASGLAGGLYEQYF.

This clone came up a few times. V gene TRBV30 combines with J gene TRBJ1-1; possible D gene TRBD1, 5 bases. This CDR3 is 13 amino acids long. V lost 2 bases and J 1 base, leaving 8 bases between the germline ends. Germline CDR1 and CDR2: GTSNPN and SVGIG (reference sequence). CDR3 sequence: CAWSRRGNTEAFF. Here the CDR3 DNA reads TGTGCCTGGAGTAGGAGGGGGAACACTGAAGCTTTCTTT. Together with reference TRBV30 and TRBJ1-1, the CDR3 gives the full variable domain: SQTIHQWPATLVQPVGSPLSLECTVEGTSNPNLYWYRQAAGRGLQLLFYSVGIGQISSEVPQNLSASRPQDRQFILSSKKLLLSDSGFYLCAWSRRGNTEAFFGQGTRLTVV.

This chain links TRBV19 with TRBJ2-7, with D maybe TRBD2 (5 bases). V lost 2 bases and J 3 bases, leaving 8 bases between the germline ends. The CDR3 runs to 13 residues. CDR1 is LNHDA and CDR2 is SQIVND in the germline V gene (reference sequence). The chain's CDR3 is CASSILGNYEQYF. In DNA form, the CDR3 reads TGTGCCAGTAGTATACTCGGGAACTACGAGCAGTACTTC.

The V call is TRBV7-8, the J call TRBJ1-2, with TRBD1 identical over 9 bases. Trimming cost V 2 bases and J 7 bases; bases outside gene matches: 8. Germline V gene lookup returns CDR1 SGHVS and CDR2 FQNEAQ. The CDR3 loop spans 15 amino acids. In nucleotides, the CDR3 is TGTGCCAGCAGCTTAAGTGACAGGGGGATTGGTGGCTACACCTTC. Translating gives CASSLSDRGIGGYTF. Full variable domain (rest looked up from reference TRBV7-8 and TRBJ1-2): GAGVSQSPRYKVAKRGQDVALRCDPISGHVSLFWYQQALGQGPEFLTYFQNEAQLDKSGLPSDRFFAERPEGSVSTLKIQRTQQEDSAVYLCASSLSDRGIGGYTFGSGTRLTVV.

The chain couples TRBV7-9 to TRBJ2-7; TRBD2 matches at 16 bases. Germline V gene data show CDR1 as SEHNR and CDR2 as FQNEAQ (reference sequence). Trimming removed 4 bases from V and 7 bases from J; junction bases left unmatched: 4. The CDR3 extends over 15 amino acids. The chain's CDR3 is CASSSGLAGGYEQYF. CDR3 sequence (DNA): TGTGCCAGCAGCTCGGGACTAGCGGGAGGGTATGAGCAGTACTTC.

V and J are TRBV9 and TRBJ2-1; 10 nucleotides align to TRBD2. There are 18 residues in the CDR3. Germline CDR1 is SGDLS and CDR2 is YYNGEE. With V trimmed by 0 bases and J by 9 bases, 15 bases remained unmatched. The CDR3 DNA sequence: TGTGCCAGCAGCGTAGGAGCGGGAGGGCCCCAAAGTCTCAGTGAGCAGTTCTTC. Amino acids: CASSVGAGGPQSLSEQFF. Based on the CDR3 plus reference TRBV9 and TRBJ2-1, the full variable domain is DSGVTQTPKHLITATGQRVTLRCSPRSGDLSVYWYQQSLDQGLQFLIQYYNGEERAKGNILERFSAQQFPDLHSELNLSSLELGDSALYFCASSVGAGGPQSLSEQFFGPGTRLTVL.

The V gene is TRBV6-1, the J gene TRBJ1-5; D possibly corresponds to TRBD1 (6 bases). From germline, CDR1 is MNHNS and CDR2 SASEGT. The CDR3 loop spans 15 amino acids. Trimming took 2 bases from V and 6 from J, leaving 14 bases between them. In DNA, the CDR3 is TGTGCCAGCAGTGAACGACAGGCCTGGGGTCAGCCCCAGCATTTT. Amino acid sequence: CASSERQAWGQPQHF.

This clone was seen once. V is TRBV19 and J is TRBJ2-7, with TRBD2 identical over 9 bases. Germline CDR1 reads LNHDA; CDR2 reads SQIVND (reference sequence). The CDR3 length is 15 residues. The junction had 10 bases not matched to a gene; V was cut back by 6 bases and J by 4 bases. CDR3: CASRDFLAGPYEQYF. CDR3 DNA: TGTGCCAGTAGGGACTTCCTAGCGGGACCATACGAGCAGTACTTC.

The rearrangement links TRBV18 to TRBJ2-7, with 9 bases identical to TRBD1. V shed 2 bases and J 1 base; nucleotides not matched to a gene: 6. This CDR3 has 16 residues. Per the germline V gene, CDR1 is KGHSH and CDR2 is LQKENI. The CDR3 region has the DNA TGTGCCAGCTCACCATATACGACAGGGGGGTCCTACGAGCAGTACTTC. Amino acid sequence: CASSPYTTGGSYEQYF.

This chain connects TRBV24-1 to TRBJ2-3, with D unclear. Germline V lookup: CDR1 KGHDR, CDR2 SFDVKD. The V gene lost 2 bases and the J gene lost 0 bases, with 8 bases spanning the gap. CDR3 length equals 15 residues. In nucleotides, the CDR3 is TGTGCCACCAGTGATTCTCCTCTAAGCACAGATACGCAGTATTTT. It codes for CATSDSPLSTDTQYF.

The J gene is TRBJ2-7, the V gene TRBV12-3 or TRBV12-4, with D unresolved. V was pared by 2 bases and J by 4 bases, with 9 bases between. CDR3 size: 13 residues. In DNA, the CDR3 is TGTGCCAGCAGTTTACCCCCAGCGTACGAGCAGTACTTC. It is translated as CASSLPPAYEQYF.

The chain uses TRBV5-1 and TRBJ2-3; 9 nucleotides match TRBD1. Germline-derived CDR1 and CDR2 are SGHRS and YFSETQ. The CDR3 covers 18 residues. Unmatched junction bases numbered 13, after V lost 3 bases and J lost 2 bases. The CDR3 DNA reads TGCGCCAGCAGCTATATCACAGGGGGCTCGAGCGTCACAGATACGCAGTATTTT. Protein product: CASSYITGGSSVTDTQYF.

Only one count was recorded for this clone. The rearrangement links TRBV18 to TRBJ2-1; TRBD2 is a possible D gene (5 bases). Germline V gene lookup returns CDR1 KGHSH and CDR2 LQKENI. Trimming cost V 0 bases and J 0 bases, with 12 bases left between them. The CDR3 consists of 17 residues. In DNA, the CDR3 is TGTGCCAGCTCACCACCGAACGGGATTAGCTCCTACAATGAGCAGTTCTTC. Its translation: CASSPPNGISSYNEQFF. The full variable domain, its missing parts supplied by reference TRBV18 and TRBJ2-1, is NAGVMQNPRHLVRRRGQEARLRCSPMKGHSHVYWYRQLPEEGLKFMVYLQKENIIDESGMPKERFSAEFPKEGPSILRIQQVVRGDSAAYFCASSPPNGISSYNEQFFGPGTRLTVL.

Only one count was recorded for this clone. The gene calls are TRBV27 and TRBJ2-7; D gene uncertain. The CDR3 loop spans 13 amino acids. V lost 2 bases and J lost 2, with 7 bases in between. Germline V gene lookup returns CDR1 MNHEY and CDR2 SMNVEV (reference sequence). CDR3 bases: TGTGCCAGCAGTTTAGCCTATACCTACGAGCAGTACTTC. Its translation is CASSLAYTYEQYF.

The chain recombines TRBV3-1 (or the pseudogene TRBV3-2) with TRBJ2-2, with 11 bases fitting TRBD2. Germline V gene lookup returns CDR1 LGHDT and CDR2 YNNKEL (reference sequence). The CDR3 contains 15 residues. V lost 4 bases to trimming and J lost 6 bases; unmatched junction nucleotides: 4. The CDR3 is CASSPSGRSAGELFF. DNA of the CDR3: TGTGCCAGCAGCCCTAGCGGGAGGTCGGCCGGGGAGCTGTTTTTT.

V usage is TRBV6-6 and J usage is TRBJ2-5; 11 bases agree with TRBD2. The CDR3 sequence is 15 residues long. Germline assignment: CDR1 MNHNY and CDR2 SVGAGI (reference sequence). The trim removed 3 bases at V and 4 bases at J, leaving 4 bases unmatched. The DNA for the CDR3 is TGTGCCAGCAGTTATCCCGGACTAGCGGGAGAGACCCAGTACTTC. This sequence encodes CASSYPGLAGETQYF.

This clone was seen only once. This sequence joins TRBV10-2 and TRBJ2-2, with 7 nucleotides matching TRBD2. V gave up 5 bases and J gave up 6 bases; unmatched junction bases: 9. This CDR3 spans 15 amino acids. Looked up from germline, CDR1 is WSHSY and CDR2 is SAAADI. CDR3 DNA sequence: TGCGCCAGCAGTTTAAGGCGGGCGGGGGCCGGGGAGCTGTTTTTT. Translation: CASSLRRAGAGELFF.

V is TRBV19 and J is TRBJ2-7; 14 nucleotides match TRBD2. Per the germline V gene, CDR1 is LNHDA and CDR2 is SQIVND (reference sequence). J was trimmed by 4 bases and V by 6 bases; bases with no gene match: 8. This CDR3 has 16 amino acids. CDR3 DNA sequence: TGTGCCAGTAGCGGGACTAGCGGGAGCCATTTTTACGAGCAGTACTTC. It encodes CASSGTSGSHFYEQYF.

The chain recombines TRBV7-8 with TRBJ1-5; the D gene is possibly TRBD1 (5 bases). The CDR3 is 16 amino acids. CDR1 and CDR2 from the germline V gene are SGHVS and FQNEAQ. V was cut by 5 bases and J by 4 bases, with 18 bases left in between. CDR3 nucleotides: TGTGCCAGCAGCCACAGGATAGGGATGGGAAATCAGCCCCAGCATTTT. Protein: CASSHRIGMGNQPQHF.

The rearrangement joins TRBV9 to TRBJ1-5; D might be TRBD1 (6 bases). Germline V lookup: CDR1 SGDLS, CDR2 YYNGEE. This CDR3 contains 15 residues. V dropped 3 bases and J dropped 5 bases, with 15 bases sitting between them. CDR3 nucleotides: TGTGCCAGCAGCGCGGAGGACAGTACGGATCAGCCCCAGCATTTT. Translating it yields CASSAEDSTDQPQHF.